These 3 T cell receptor beta chains were sequenced from one sample in a study of shared clonotypes between healthy human individuals. Here immunoSEQ multiplex PCR was the method, and the copy in TCRdb shows in-frame clones only, minus some. The sample holds about 710,000 clones, around 73% seen once. The sample was memory CD4+ T cells sorted from blood. Subset noted: CD45RA-negative fraction. These receptors came from a woman in her 30s in good health.

This clone is a singleton in its sample. The chain joins TRBV28 to TRBJ2-1; 8 bases match TRBD2. Germline V gene sequence: CDR1 MDHEN, CDR2 SYDVKM. CDR3 length: 15 amino acids. The V and J ends lost 4 bases and 9 bases, in that order; junction bases with no gene match: 11. In DNA form, the CDR3 reads TGTGCCAGCAGTTCGCCGGGACTAGGAGGTGGTGAGCAGTTCTTC. Residues: CASSSPGLGGGEQFF.

The rearrangement uses TRBV5-1 and TRBJ1-4, with 12 bases fitting TRBD1. The CDR3 is made up of 20 amino acids. V gave up 2 bases and J gave up 4 bases; unmatched junction bases: 15. Per the germline V gene, CDR1 is SGHRS and CDR2 is YFSETQ. CDR3 region: CASSFDWTGTGGGNNEKLFF. CDR3 coding DNA: TGCGCCAGCAGCTTTGACTGGACCGGGACAGGGGGCGGGAATAATGAAAAACTGTTTTTT. The full variable domain, with the rest looked up from reference TRBV5-1 and TRBJ1-4, is KAGVTQTPRYLIKTRGQQVTLSCSPISGHRSVSWYQQTPGQGLQFLFEYFSETQRNKGNFPGRFSGRQFSNSRSEMNVSTLELGDSALYLCASSFDWTGTGGGNNEKLFFGSGTQLSVL.

In this sample, this clone turned up once. The V and J genes are TRBV10-2 and TRBJ2-5; D may be TRBD1 (6 bases). The CDR3 totals 15 residues. The V gene lost 8 bases and the J gene lost 5 bases, with 21 bases spanning the gap. The germline V gene has CDR1 WSHSY and CDR2 SAAADI. Here the CDR3 DNA reads TGCGCCAGCGGAAGAATGGTGGGGGCAGGGGAGACCCAGTACTTC. It codes for CASGRMVGAGETQYF.